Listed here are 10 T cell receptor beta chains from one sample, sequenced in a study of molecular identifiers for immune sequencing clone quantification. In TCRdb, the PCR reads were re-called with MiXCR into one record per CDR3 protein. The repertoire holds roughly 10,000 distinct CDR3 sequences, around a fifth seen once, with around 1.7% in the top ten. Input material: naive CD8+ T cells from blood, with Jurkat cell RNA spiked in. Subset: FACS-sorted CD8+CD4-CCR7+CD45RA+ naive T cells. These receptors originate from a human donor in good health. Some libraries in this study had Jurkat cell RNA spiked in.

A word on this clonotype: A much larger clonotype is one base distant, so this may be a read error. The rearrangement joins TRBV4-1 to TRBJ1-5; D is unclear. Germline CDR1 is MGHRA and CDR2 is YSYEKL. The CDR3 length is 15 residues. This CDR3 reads CASNQLESSNQPQHF. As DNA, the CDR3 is TGCGCCAGCAACCAATTAGAATCTAGCAATCAGCCCCAGCATTTT.

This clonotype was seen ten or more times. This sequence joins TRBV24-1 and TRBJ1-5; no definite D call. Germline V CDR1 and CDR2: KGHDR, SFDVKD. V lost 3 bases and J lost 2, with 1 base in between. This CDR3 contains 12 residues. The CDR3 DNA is TGTGCCACCAGTGATCGCAATCAGCCCCAGCATTTT. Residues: CATSDRNQPQHF.

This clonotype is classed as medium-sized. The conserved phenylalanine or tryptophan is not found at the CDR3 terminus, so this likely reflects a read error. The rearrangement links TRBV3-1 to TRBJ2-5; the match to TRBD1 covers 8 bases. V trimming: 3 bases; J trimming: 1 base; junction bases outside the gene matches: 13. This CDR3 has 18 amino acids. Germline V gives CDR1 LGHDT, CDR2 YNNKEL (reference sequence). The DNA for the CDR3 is TGTGCCAGCAGCCAGGTGGCAGGGGGCTACTCAGGCCAAGAGACCCAGTACTCC. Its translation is CASSQVAGGYSGQETQYS.

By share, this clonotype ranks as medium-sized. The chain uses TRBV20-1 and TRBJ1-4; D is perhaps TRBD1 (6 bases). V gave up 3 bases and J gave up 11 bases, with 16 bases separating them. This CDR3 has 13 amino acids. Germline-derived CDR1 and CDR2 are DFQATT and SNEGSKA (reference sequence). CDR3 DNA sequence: TGCAGTGCTAGCAACAGGGAGGTCGGGAAACTGTTTTTT. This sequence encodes CSASNREVGKLFF.

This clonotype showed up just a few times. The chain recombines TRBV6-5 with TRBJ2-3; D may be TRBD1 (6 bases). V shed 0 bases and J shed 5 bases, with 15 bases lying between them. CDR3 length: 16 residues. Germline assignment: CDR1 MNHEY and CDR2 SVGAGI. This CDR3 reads CASSYSRGVSLDTQYF. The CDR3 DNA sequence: TGTGCCAGCAGTTACTCCAGGGGAGTGTCTTTAGATACGCAGTATTTT.

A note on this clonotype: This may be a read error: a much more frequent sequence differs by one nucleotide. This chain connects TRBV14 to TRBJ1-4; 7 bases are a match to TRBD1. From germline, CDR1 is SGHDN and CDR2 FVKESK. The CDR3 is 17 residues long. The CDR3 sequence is CASSRTTGFLAREKLVF. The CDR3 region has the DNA TGTGCCAGCAGCCGGACGACAGGGTTTCTGGCCCGTGAAAAACTGGTTTTT.

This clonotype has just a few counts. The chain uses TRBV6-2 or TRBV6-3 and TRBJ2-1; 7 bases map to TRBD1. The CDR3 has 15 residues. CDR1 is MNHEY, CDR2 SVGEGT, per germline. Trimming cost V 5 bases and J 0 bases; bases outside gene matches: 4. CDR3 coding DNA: TGTGCCAGCAGTCCCGACAGGGACTCCTACAATGAGCAGTTCTTC. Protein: CASSPDRDSYNEQFF.

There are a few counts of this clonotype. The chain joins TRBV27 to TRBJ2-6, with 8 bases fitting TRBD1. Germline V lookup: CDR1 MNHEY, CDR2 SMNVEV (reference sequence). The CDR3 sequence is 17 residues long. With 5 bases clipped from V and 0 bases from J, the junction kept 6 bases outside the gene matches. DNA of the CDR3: TGTGCCAGCAGTCCCCAGGGGGCTGGCTCTGGGGCCAACGTCCTGACTTTC. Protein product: CASSPQGAGSGANVLTF.

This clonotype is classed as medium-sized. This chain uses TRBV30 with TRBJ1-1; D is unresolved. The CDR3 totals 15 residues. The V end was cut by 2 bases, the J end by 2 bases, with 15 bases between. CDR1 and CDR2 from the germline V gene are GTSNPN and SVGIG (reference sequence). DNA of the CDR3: TGTGCCTGGAGTCCACACCCCGGCGGAAACACTGAAGCTTTCTTT. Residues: CAWSPHPGGNTEAFF.

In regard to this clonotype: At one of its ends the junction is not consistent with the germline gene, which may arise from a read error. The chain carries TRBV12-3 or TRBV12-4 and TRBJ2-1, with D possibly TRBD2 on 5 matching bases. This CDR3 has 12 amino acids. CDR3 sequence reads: CASSLLVSEQLF. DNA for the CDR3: TGTGCCAGCAGCCTACTAGTAAGTGAGCAGCTCTTC.